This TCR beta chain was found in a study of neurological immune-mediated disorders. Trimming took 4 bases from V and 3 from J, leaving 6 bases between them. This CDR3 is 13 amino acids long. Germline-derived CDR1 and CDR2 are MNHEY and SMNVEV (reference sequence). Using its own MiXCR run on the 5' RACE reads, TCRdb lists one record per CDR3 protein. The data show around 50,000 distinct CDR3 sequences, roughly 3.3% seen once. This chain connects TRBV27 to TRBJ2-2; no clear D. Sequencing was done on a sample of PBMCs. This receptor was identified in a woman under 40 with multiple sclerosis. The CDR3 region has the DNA TGTGCCAGCAGTTCCGTAGACACCGGGGAGCTGTTTTTT. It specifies CASSSVDTGELFF.